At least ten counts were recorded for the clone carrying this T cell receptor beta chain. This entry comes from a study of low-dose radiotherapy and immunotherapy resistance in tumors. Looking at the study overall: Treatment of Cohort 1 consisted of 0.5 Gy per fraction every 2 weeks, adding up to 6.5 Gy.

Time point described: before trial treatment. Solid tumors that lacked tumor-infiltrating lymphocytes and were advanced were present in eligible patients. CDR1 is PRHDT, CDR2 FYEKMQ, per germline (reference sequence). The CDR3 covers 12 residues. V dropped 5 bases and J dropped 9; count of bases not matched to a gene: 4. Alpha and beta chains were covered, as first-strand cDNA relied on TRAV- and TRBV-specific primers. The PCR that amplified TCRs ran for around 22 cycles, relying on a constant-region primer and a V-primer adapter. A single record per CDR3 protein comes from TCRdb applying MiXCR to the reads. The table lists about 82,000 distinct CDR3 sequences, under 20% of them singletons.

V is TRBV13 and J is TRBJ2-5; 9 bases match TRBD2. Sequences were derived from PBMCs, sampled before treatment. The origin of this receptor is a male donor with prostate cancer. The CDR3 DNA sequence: TGTGCCAGCAGCCCCCGCGGGGGGGCCCAGTACTTC. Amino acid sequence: CASSPRGGAQYF.